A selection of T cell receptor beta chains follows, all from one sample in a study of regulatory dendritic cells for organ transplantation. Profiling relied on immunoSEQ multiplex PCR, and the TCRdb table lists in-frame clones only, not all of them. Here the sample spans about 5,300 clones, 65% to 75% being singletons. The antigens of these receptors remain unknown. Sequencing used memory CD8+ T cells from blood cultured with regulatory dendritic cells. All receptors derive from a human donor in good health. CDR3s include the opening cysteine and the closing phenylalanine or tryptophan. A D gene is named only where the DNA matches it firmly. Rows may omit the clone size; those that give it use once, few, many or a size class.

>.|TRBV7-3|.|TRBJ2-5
CASSLWGQETQYF
TGTGCCAGCAGCTTATGGGGGCAAGAGACCCAGTACTTC
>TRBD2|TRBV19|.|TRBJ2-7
CASSRRAREGSYEQYF
TGTGCCAGTAGCCGTAGGGCGCGGGAGGGCTCCTACGAGCAGTACTTC
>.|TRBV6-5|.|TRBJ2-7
CASSYEEGGYEQYF
TGTGCCAGCAGTTACGAGGAGGGGGGCTACGAGCAGTACTTC
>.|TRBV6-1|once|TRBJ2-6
CASDRGFGANVLTF
TGTGCCTCCGATCGAGGGTTTGGGGCCAACGTCCTGACTTTC
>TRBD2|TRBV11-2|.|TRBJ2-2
CASSQGQGGRKDTGELFF
TGTGCCAGCAGCCAAGGCCAAGGCGGGAGAAAGGACACCGGGGAGCTGTTTTTT
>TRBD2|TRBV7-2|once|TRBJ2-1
CASSLGPTSGGYNEQFF
TGTGCCAGCAGCTTAGGTCCGACTAGCGGGGGCTACAATGAGCAGTTCTTC
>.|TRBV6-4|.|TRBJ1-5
CASSETGPQHF
TGTGCCAGCAGTGAGACAGGGCCCCAGCATTTT
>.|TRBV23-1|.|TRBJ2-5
CASSQSFRVQETQYF
TGCGCCAGCAGTCAATCTTTCAGAGTCCAAGAGACCCAGTACTTC
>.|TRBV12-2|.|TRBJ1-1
CASRKVTGGANTEAFF
TGTGCAAGTCGCAAGGTCACAGGTGGGGCGAACACTGAAGCTTTCTTT
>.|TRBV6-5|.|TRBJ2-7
CASSYSKSGYEQYF
TGTGCCAGCAGTTACTCAAAATCGGGGTACGAGCAGTACTTC
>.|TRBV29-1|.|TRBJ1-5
CSAHSTGDRHGNQPQHF
TGCAGCGCCCATAGTACGGGGGACCGACATGGAAATCAGCCCCAGCATTTT
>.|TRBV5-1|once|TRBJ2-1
CASSLGFLVIGFPYNEQFF
TGCGCCAGCAGCTTGGGTTTTTTGGTTATAGGGTTTCCCTACAATGAGCAGTTCTTC
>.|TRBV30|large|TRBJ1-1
CAWTDHRPNTEAFF
TGTGCCTGGACCGATCACAGGCCGAACACTGAAGCTTTCTTT
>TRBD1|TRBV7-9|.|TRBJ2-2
CASSPTGVLFF
TGTGCCAGCAGCCCAACAGGGGTGCTGTTTTTT